This paragraph reports one T cell receptor beta chain. This record comes from a study of blood T cell repertoires in COVID-19. Repertoires were generated with immunoSEQ multiplex PCR, while TCRdb's copy carries only in-frame clones and drops some. Among around 260,000 clones listed, about 88% were seen once. The germline gives CDR1 SGHRS, CDR2 YFSETQ. Trimming removed 2 bases at V and 4 bases at J, with 9 bases between. This CDR3 region has 14 residues. The specimen was PBMCs or T cells enriched from blood (not recorded which). The rearrangement uses TRBV5-1 and TRBJ2-2; perhaps TRBD2 as D (6 bases). The sequence was collected from a man under 40 with acute COVID-19. In nucleotides, the CDR3 is TGCGCCAGCAGCTTCGGGACTCTCACCGGGGAGCTGTTTTTT. Its protein is CASSFGTLTGELFF.